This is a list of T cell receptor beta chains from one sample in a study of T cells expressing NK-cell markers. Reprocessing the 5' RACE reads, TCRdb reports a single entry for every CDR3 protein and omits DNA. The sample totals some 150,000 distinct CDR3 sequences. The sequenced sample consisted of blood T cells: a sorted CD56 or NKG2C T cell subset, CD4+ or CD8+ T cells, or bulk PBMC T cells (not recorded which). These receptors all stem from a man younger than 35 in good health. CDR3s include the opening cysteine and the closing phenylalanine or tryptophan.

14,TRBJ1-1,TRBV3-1,CASSRGRTSTEAFF
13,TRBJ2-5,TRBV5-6,CASSLVAKETQYF
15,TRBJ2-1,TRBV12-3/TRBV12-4,CASSLVGQGLNEQFF
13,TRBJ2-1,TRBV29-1,CSVASGLYNEQFF
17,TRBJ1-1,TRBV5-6,CASSQQGTGLSNTEAFF
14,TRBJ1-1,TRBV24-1,CATSDWERASGAFF
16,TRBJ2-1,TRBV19,CASSISAGSSYNEQFF
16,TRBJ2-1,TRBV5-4,CASTNLDQGVGNEQFF
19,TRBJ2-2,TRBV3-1,CASSQGAGLAGRNTGELFF
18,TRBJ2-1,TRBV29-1,CSVPPGQGPLIHYNEQFF
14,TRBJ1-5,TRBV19,CASSISQGYQPQHF
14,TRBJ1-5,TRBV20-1,CSAPPAVYNQPQHF
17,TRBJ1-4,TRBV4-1,CASSQGPPGQLNEKLFF
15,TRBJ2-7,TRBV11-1,CASSPFSFPGDEQYF
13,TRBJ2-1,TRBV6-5,CASGYRDGDEQFF
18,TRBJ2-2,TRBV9,CASSAPGLRAVHTGELFF
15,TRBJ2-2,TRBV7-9,CASSLGGRIVGELFF
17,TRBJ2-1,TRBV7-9,CASSAPLGDRDVNEQFF
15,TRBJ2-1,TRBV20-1,CSASHREPPWDEQFF